A selection of T cell receptor beta chains follows, all from one sample in a study of T cell changes during pregnancy in multiple sclerosis. Sequenced by immunoSEQ multiplex PCR; TCRdb stores in-frame clones only, minus some. This sample has about 59,000 clones, with roughly 94% found just once. The material sequenced was CD8+ T cells from peripheral blood mononuclear cells, taken after pregnancy. These receptors came from a female donor with multiple sclerosis, enrolled in a pregnancy study. Each CDR3 is given with its conserved first and last residue. The order of the fields is D gene, V gene, J gene, clone size, CDR3 DNA, CDR3 protein. A D gene is named only where the DNA matches it firmly. Part of the rows lack a size; the others show once, few, many or a class for expanded clones.

d_call: -; v_call: TRBV9; j_call: TRBJ2-2; clone_size: -; cdr3_nt: TGTGCCAGCAGCGTATCAGGATCCGGGGAGCTGTTTTTT; cdr3_aa: CASSVSGSGELFF
d_call: TRBD1; v_call: TRBV9; j_call: TRBJ2-3; clone_size: -; cdr3_nt: TGTGCCAGCAGCATGACCGGGACAGGGACCACAGATACGCAGTATTTT; cdr3_aa: CASSMTGTGTTDTQYF
d_call: TRBD1; v_call: TRBV6-5; j_call: TRBJ2-7; clone_size: -; cdr3_nt: TGTGCCAGCAGTTACTCTGGGACAGGGTCCGAGCAGTACTTC; cdr3_aa: CASSYSGTGSEQYF
d_call: -; v_call: TRBV2; j_call: TRBJ2-6; clone_size: -; cdr3_nt: TGTGCCAGCTCTTCTGGGGCCAACGTCCTGACTTTC; cdr3_aa: CASSSGANVLTF
d_call: -; v_call: TRBV27; j_call: TRBJ2-3; clone_size: -; cdr3_nt: TGTGCCAGCAGTTTAGGAGCGTACACAGATACGCAGTATTTT; cdr3_aa: CASSLGAYTDTQYF
d_call: -; v_call: TRBV27; j_call: TRBJ2-1; clone_size: -; cdr3_nt: TGTGCCAGCAGTTTCGGGAGAAACAATGAGCAGTTCTTC; cdr3_aa: CASSFGRNNEQFF
d_call: -; v_call: TRBV27; j_call: TRBJ2-7; clone_size: -; cdr3_nt: TGTGCCAGCAGCCACTTGGGGAGCAGGGGCCATGGGTACGAGCAGTACTTC; cdr3_aa: CASSHLGSRGHGYEQYF
d_call: -; v_call: TRBV4-1; j_call: TRBJ2-1; clone_size: -; cdr3_nt: TGCGCCAGCAGCCAAGATCTGGCGGGGCCCCTGTTCTTC; cdr3_aa: CASSQDLAGPLFF
d_call: TRBD1; v_call: TRBV19; j_call: TRBJ1-1; clone_size: -; cdr3_nt: TGTGCCAGTAAATTCCTGGACAGGGTCACTGAAGCTTTCTTT; cdr3_aa: CASKFLDRVTEAFF
d_call: TRBD1; v_call: TRBV4-1; j_call: TRBJ1-2; clone_size: -; cdr3_nt: TGCGCCAGCAGCCAATACAGGGGGGACTATGGCTACACCTTC; cdr3_aa: CASSQYRGDYGYTF
d_call: -; v_call: TRBV7-8; j_call: TRBJ1-1; clone_size: -; cdr3_nt: -; cdr3_aa: CASSLFGQGNTFF
d_call: TRBD1; v_call: TRBV7-2; j_call: TRBJ1-2; clone_size: -; cdr3_nt: TGTGCCAGCAGCCCTAGACAGGGGGGGTCTCCTTATGGCTACACCTTC; cdr3_aa: CASSPRQGGSPYGYTF
d_call: TRBD2; v_call: TRBV10-1; j_call: TRBJ2-1; clone_size: -; cdr3_nt: TGCGCCAGCAGTGGACTAGCGGGAGGACACAATGAGCAGTTCTTC; cdr3_aa: CASSGLAGGHNEQFF
d_call: TRBD2; v_call: TRBV28; j_call: TRBJ2-7; clone_size: -; cdr3_nt: TGTGCCAGCAGTTCGGGACTAAGAAACTACGAGCAGTACTTC; cdr3_aa: CASSSGLRNYEQYF
d_call: TRBD1; v_call: TRBV30; j_call: TRBJ1-2; clone_size: -; cdr3_nt: TGTGCCTGGAGCCCGAGGACCGGGACAGCGTTTAACTATGGCTACACCTTC; cdr3_aa: CAWSPRTGTAFNYGYTF
d_call: TRBD2; v_call: TRBV10-3; j_call: TRBJ2-1; clone_size: -; cdr3_nt: TGTGCCATCAGTGAGTCGATGGGGGCTAGCGGGTACAATGAGCAGTTCTTC; cdr3_aa: CAISESMGASGYNEQFF
d_call: TRBD1; v_call: TRBV30; j_call: TRBJ2-7; clone_size: -; cdr3_nt: TGTGCCTGGAGTGTGGGGACAGGCTACGAGCAGTACTTC; cdr3_aa: CAWSVGTGYEQYF
d_call: TRBD2; v_call: TRBV5-4; j_call: TRBJ2-7; clone_size: -; cdr3_nt: TGTGCCAGCAGCTTGAGATTAGCGGGGGAGCAGTACTTC; cdr3_aa: CASSLRLAGEQYF
d_call: TRBD1; v_call: TRBV5-1; j_call: TRBJ2-7; clone_size: -; cdr3_nt: TGCGCCAGCAGCGATACCGGGACAGGGTTCCACGAGCAGTACTTC; cdr3_aa: CASSDTGTGFHEQYF
d_call: TRBD2; v_call: TRBV4-2; j_call: TRBJ2-3; clone_size: few; cdr3_nt: TGTGCCAGCAGCCAAGGACTAGCGGCTTCTAGCACAGATACGCAGTATTTT; cdr3_aa: CASSQGLAASSTDTQYF
d_call: -; v_call: TRBV27; j_call: TRBJ2-7; clone_size: -; cdr3_nt: TGTGCCAGCAAGATAGGGAGCTCCTACGAGCAGTACTTC; cdr3_aa: CASKIGSSYEQYF
d_call: TRBD2; v_call: TRBV30; j_call: TRBJ2-1; clone_size: -; cdr3_nt: TGTGCCTGGGGGGTGCGGGAGGTCTACAATGAGCAGTTCTTC; cdr3_aa: CAWGVREVYNEQFF
d_call: -; v_call: TRBV29-1; j_call: TRBJ1-1; clone_size: -; cdr3_nt: TGCAGCGTTGTTTATCCGAACACTGAAGCTTTCTTT; cdr3_aa: CSVVYPNTEAFF
d_call: -; v_call: TRBV5-6; j_call: TRBJ1-1; clone_size: -; cdr3_nt: TGTGCCAGCAGCTATGCTACGGAAGCTTTCTTT; cdr3_aa: CASSYATEAFF
d_call: TRBD2; v_call: TRBV4-1; j_call: TRBJ2-1; clone_size: once; cdr3_nt: TGCGCCAGCAGCCAAGTCCCTAGCGGGGTTTACAATGAGCAGTTCTTC; cdr3_aa: CASSQVPSGVYNEQFF
d_call: -; v_call: TRBV29-1; j_call: TRBJ2-2; clone_size: -; cdr3_nt: TGCAGCGTTCAGGGTAACACCGGGGAGCTGTTTTTT; cdr3_aa: CSVQGNTGELFF
d_call: -; v_call: TRBV11-2; j_call: TRBJ2-7; clone_size: -; cdr3_nt: TGTGCCAGCAGTTTCCCCGGGGGGGACGGGGCAGGGGGAAAGTACTTC; cdr3_aa: CASSFPGGDGAGGKYF
d_call: TRBD2; v_call: TRBV29-1; j_call: TRBJ2-1; clone_size: -; cdr3_nt: TGCAGCGTTGAAGATCGAACTAGCGGGTCCAATGAGCAGTTCTTC; cdr3_aa: CSVEDRTSGSNEQFF
d_call: TRBD2; v_call: TRBV9; j_call: TRBJ2-3; clone_size: -; cdr3_nt: TGTGCCAGCAAAAGCGGGAACACAGATACGCAGTATTTT; cdr3_aa: CASKSGNTDTQYF
d_call: -; v_call: TRBV18; j_call: TRBJ1-2; clone_size: once; cdr3_nt: TGTGCCAGCTCAATCGACTATGGCTACACCTTC; cdr3_aa: CASSIDYGYTF
d_call: TRBD1; v_call: TRBV2; j_call: TRBJ2-1; clone_size: -; cdr3_nt: TGTGCCAGCAGGCGGACAGGCAATGAGCAGTTCTTC; cdr3_aa: CASRRTGNEQFF
d_call: TRBD2; v_call: TRBV5-1; j_call: TRBJ2-1; clone_size: -; cdr3_nt: TGCGCCAGCAGCCCCCTAGCGGGGAGCTCCTACAATGAGCAGTTCTTC; cdr3_aa: CASSPLAGSSYNEQFF
d_call: TRBD1; v_call: TRBV4-3; j_call: TRBJ2-1; clone_size: -; cdr3_nt: TGCGCCAGCAGCCCCATGGGGACGGACTCACAGGGGAGATCCTACAATGAGCAGTTCTTC; cdr3_aa: CASSPMGTDSQGRSYNEQFF
d_call: -; v_call: TRBV9; j_call: TRBJ2-2; clone_size: -; cdr3_nt: TGTGCCAGCACCTCAAGAAACCAAGGGGGTAGTCCCGGGGAGCTGTTTTTT; cdr3_aa: CASTSRNQGGSPGELFF
d_call: -; v_call: TRBV9; j_call: TRBJ2-2; clone_size: -; cdr3_nt: TGTGCCAGCAGCGGCGTCTCCGGGGAGCTGTTTTTT; cdr3_aa: CASSGVSGELFF
d_call: TRBD1; v_call: TRBV5-1; j_call: TRBJ1-1; clone_size: -; cdr3_nt: TGCGCCAGCAGCTTGAACAGGGGCCTTAACACTGAAGCTTTCTTT; cdr3_aa: CASSLNRGLNTEAFF
d_call: -; v_call: TRBV5-1; j_call: TRBJ1-5; clone_size: -; cdr3_nt: TGCGCCAGCAGCAGCAGGGTGATACATCAGCCCCAGCATTTT; cdr3_aa: CASSSRVIHQPQHF
d_call: TRBD1; v_call: TRBV27; j_call: TRBJ2-7; clone_size: -; cdr3_nt: TGTGCCAGCAGTCCAGACAGGGTTCGGTACGAGCAGTACTTC; cdr3_aa: CASSPDRVRYEQYF
d_call: TRBD1; v_call: TRBV2; j_call: TRBJ1-3; clone_size: -; cdr3_nt: TGTGCCAGCAGGGGGGACAGGGCTTCTGGAAACACCATATATTTT; cdr3_aa: CASRGDRASGNTIYF
d_call: TRBD2; v_call: TRBV29-1; j_call: TRBJ2-3; clone_size: -; cdr3_nt: TGCAGCTCCATTACCGGGAGGGGTCCAGATACGCAGTATTTT; cdr3_aa: CSSITGRGPDTQYF
d_call: -; v_call: TRBV5-4; j_call: TRBJ2-3; clone_size: -; cdr3_nt: TGTGCCAGCAGCTTGACGAGGGGGGATACGCAGTATTTT; cdr3_aa: CASSLTRGDTQYF
d_call: TRBD1; v_call: TRBV6-4; j_call: TRBJ1-5; clone_size: -; cdr3_nt: TGTGCCAGCAGTGGGGGACAGGGAAATCAGCCCCAGCATTTT; cdr3_aa: CASSGGQGNQPQHF
d_call: TRBD2; v_call: TRBV11-3; j_call: TRBJ2-2; clone_size: -; cdr3_nt: TGTGCCAGCAGCTCATGGGGGGGGACGAACACCGGGGAGCTGTTTTTT; cdr3_aa: CASSSWGGTNTGELFF
d_call: TRBD2; v_call: TRBV9; j_call: TRBJ2-2; clone_size: once; cdr3_nt: TGTGCCAGCAGCGTAAATTCAGATAGCGGGAGAAGTGGCACCGGGGAGCTGTTTTTT; cdr3_aa: CASSVNSDSGRSGTGELFF
d_call: TRBD1; v_call: TRBV28; j_call: TRBJ1-2; clone_size: -; cdr3_nt: TGTGCCAGCAGTTTGGTACAGGGGGCGTCTCGGGATGGCTACACCTTC; cdr3_aa: CASSLVQGASRDGYTF
d_call: TRBD1; v_call: TRBV7-9; j_call: TRBJ2-5; clone_size: -; cdr3_nt: TGTGCCAGCAGCGTTGGACAGGGGGCGCGAGAGACCCAGTACTTC; cdr3_aa: CASSVGQGARETQYF